This note documents a single T cell receptor beta chain sequence. Its target is not known. A much larger clone lies one base from this, so it may be a read error. The data were obtained in a study of regulatory T cells in long-lasting Graves disease. Study observations and caveats: Possibly, accuracy suffered from the small sample size. Persistent-disease Graves' patients showed less TCR diversity than new cases.

There are 16 residues in the CDR3. The V gene's germline CDR1 is LGHDT and CDR2 YNNKEL (reference sequence). Trimming shortened V by 0 bases and J by 2 bases, and 13 bases separated the two germline ends. Described time point: newly diagnosed GD, antithyroid drugs for less than 3 months. Generation of the TCR library employed RNA extracted from PBMCs. Doctors identified Graves' disease using the American Thyroid Association guidelines. iRepertoire HTBI primers and Arm-PCR of CDR3 regions built TCR beta libraries. TCRdb re-called the multiplex PCR reads through MiXCR, storing one row per CDR3 protein. The sample shows just over 600,000 distinct CDR3 sequences, around 15% of them seen only once. A further study also used this sample, focusing on T cells in Graves' hyperthyroidism and ophthalmopathy.

The rearrangement joins TRBV3-1 to TRBJ1-2; D remains ambiguous. This clonotype was sampled from a woman aged 25 to 39 with Graves disease. The input for sequencing was peripheral blood mononuclear cells (PBMCs), taken at new diagnosis, from a patient treated with antithyroid drugs. The CDR3 DNA sequence: TGTGCCAGCAGCCAAGAAGGAATGGGGAGGAACTATGGCTACACCTTC. Amino acids: CASSQEGMGRNYGYTF.